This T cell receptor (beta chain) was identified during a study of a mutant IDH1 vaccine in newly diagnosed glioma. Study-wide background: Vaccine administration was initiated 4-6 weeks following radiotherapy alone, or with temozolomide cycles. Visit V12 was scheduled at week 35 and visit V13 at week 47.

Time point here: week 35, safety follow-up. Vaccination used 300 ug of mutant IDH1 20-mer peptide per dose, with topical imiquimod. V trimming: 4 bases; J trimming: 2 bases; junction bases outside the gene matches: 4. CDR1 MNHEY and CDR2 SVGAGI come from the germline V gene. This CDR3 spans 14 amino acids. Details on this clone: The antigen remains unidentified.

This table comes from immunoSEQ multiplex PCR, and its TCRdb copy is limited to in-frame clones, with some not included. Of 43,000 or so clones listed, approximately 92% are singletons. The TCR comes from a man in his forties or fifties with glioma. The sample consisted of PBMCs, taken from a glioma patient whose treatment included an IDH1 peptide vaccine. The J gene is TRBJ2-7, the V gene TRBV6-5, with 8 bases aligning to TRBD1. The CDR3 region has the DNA TGTGCCAGCAGTTTGGGCAGGGGGCCCTACGAGCAGTACTTC. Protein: CASSLGRGPYEQYF.